This T cell receptor (beta chain) was identified in a study of blood T cell repertoires in COVID-19. On the study more broadly: Sources were T cells, B-cell-depleted T cells, or PBMCs; the material itself was cDNA or gDNA.

In the study's own analysis: The authors estimated nucleated cell counts from reference gene primer amplification. The repertoire was sequenced with immunoSEQ multiplex PCR; TCRdb's copy has only in-frame clones and lacks some. D and trimming were read from the DNA, whereas the V and J calls and clone size are those reported in that table. Here the sample spans a few hundred thousand clones, 87% being singletons. This receptor was taken from a man aged 35-49 years with active or convalescent COVID-19. Specimen: peripheral blood.

CDR3 nucleotide sequence: TGTGCCACCAGTGATACGCTACTAGCGGGAGGTACCGGGGAGCTGTTTTTT. This sequence encodes CATSDTLLAGGTGELFF. The chain joins TRBV24-1 to TRBJ2-2, with TRBD2 identical over 12 bases. The germline gives CDR1 KGHDR, CDR2 SFDVKD. The CDR3 sequence is 17 residues long. V lost 3 bases to trimming and J lost 5 bases; unmatched junction nucleotides: 6.